The 12 T cell receptor beta chains in this list originate from one sample, sequenced in a study of OX40 agonist ivuxolimab in advanced cancers. The table came from immunoSEQ multiplex PCR; TCRdb's copy has only in-frame clones and leaves some out. Seen here are tens of thousands of clones, about 91% observed once, and the top ten hold 15% to 20%. The material sequenced was CD4+ or CD8+ T cells sorted from blood, taken in a trial of the OX40 agonist ivuxolimab. Receptors were obtained from an adult with an advanced solid tumor such as melanoma, head and neck, liver or kidney cancer.

The J gene is TRBJ2-1, the V gene TRBV19; 9 bases map to TRBD1. Germline V gene lookup returns CDR1 LNHDA and CDR2 SQIVND (reference sequence). CDR3 length: 13 amino acids. The junction had 5 bases not matched to a gene; V was cut back by 6 bases and J by 8 bases. DNA of the CDR3: TGTGCCAGTAGCCCGGGACAGGGAGATGAGCAGTTCTTC. Protein: CASSPGQGDEQFF.

V is TRBV27 and J is TRBJ2-7, with TRBD2 matching over 9 bases. V lost 5 bases and J lost 3; bases outside the gene matches: 8. The CDR3 consists of 15 residues. CDR1 and CDR2 from the germline V gene are MNHEY and SMNVEV (reference sequence). The CDR3, as DNA: TGTGCCAGCAGTGACACCCTAGCGGGGCTCTACGAGCAGTACTTC. As protein: CASSDTLAGLYEQYF.

This clone was counted a single time. The V and J genes are TRBV2 and TRBJ2-7; 8 bases match TRBD2. CDR1 SNHLY and CDR2 FYNNEI come from the germline V gene. The J segment lost 2 bases and the V segment lost 8 bases, leaving 8 bases of the junction unmatched. The CDR3 is 14 residues long. The CDR3 DNA follows: TGTGCCAGCCGACCGGGGGGGCCTACCTACGAGCAGTACTTC. Translated, it gives CASRPGGPTYEQYF.

The chain joins TRBV7-8 to TRBJ1-2, with D unclear. In germline, CDR1 is SGHVS, CDR2 FQNEAQ. V was trimmed by 1 base and J by 4 bases, leaving 16 bases between them. The CDR3 runs 16 residues. The CDR3 sequence: CASSLGHKAEIYGYTF. The CDR3, as DNA: TGTGCCAGCAGCTTAGGGCATAAGGCAGAAATCTATGGCTACACCTTC.

The chain carries TRBV2 and TRBJ2-7, with D uncertain. This CDR3 spans 11 amino acids. Germline values: CDR1 SNHLY, CDR2 FYNNEI. Trimming took 7 bases from V and 4 from J, leaving 8 bases between them. The chain's CDR3 is CASTDGYEQYF. In DNA form, the CDR3 reads TGTGCCAGCACGGACGGATACGAGCAGTACTTC. Full variable domain (outside the CDR3, taken from reference TRBV2 and TRBJ2-7): EPEVTQTPSHQVTQMGQEVILRCVPISNHLYFYWYRQILGQKVEFLVSFYNNEISEKSEIFDDQFSVERPDGSNFTLKIRSTKLEDSAMYFCASTDGYEQYFGPGTRLTVT.

This clone was counted only a few times. The genes are TRBV11-3 and TRBJ2-3, with 8 bases aligning to TRBD2. This CDR3 region has 17 residues. With V trimmed by 4 bases and J by 2 bases, 11 bases remained unmatched. The germline V gene has CDR1 SGHNT and CDR2 YENEEA. The chain's CDR3 is CASSSRRTSPTTDTQYF. For the CDR3, the DNA is TGTGCCAGCAGCTCACGGCGGACTAGCCCAACCACAGATACGCAGTATTTT.

This chain links TRBV28 with TRBJ2-1, with 11 bases that match TRBD1. CDR3 length: 15 residues. Germline CDR1 and CDR2: MDHEN and SYDVKM. The V gene end was trimmed by 3 bases and the J gene end by 8 bases; junction bases not matched to a gene: 6. CDR3 bases: TGTGCCAGCAGTTTTGGGGACAGGGGGTTCGATGAGCAGTTCTTC. Translating it yields CASSFGDRGFDEQFF.

The chain carries TRBV28 and TRBJ1-1; 7 nucleotides match TRBD1. CDR3 length: 14 amino acids. The V gene's germline CDR1 is MDHEN and CDR2 SYDVKM. V shed 6 bases and J 6 bases; nucleotides not matched to a gene: 10. The CDR3 DNA reads TGTGCCAGCAGAAGACAGGGAGCGTTTGCTGAAGCTTTCTTT. It codes for CASRRQGAFAEAFF.

The chain combines TRBV27 with TRBJ2-5; TRBD1 might be the D (6 bases). CDR3 length: 13 residues. Germline V gene sequence: CDR1 MNHEY, CDR2 SMNVEV (reference sequence). V dropped 2 bases and J dropped 5 bases, with 9 bases sitting between them. The chain's CDR3 is CASSLGGLETQYF. The CDR3 DNA sequence: TGTGCCAGCAGTTTAGGGGGCCTTGAGACCCAGTACTTC.

The rearrangement uses TRBV27 and TRBJ1-5; D is ambiguous. The CDR3 runs to 13 residues. CDR1 is MNHEY and CDR2 is SMNVEV in the germline V gene (reference sequence). Trimming pared 2 bases from V and 0 bases from J, leaving 2 bases between. This CDR3 reads CASSLDSNQPQHF. CDR3 nucleotide sequence: TGTGCCAGCAGTTTAGATAGCAATCAGCCCCAGCATTTT.

The chain joins TRBV4-3 to TRBJ1-5, with TRBD1 as a possible D gene (5 bases). Trimming left V 1 base short and J 9 bases short, with 16 bases between. CDR1 is LGHNA, CDR2 YSLEER, per germline. The CDR3 totals 15 residues. The CDR3 is CASSQVAGTVLPQHF. The CDR3 DNA reads as TGCGCCAGCAGCCAAGTCGCAGGGACGGTCCTGCCCCAGCATTTT.

The chain has TRBV7-2 and TRBJ2-7, with TRBD2 matching 14 bases. The CDR3 has 17 residues. The germline V gene has CDR1 SGHTA and CDR2 FQGNSA. The trim removed 5 bases at V and 2 bases at J, leaving 8 bases unmatched. The CDR3 sequence: CASSPGTSGSYPYEQYF. Written as DNA, the CDR3 is TGTGCCAGCAGCCCAGGGACTAGCGGGAGCTATCCCTACGAGCAGTACTTC.